The rows below give T cell receptor beta chains drawn from one sample of a study of siplizumab effects on memory and regulatory T cells. Method: immunoSEQ multiplex PCR; TCRdb's copy keeps in-frame clones and lacks some. This table has about 100,000 clones, roughly 94% appearing once. Sequencing was carried out using Tregs sorted from blood. The receptors come from a human donor in good health. Both conserved end residues are part of each CDR3. D genes are given only for firm matches. Clone size is shown for a subset of rows, as once, few, many or a class of expanded clone.

clone size,J gene,V gene,D gene,CDR3 DNA,CDR3 protein
.,TRBJ2-2,TRBV5-4,.,TGTGCCAGCAGCCAATCCGGGAGTACCGGGGAGCTGTTTTTT,CASSQSGSTGELFF
.,TRBJ1-1,TRBV29-1,TRBD1,TGCAGCGCGATGGGACAGACGAACACTGAAGCTTTCTTT,CSAMGQTNTEAFF
.,TRBJ2-3,TRBV4-1,TRBD2,TGCGCCAGCAGCCAAGGGGGTAGCGGGAGAGCTAGCACAGATACGCAGTATTTT,CASSQGGSGRASTDTQYF
once,TRBJ2-5,TRBV9,.,TGTGCCAGCAGCGTAGTTGGCTCATGGGAGACCCAGTACTTC,CASSVVGSWETQYF
.,TRBJ1-1,TRBV28,.,TGTGCCAGCACCCAGGGAGGGGGGAACACTGAAGCTTTCTTT,CASTQGGGNTEAFF
.,TRBJ1-5,TRBV15,TRBD1,TGTGCCACCAGCAGCGTTACGTACAGGGGAATGGGCAATCAGCCCCAGCATTTT,CATSSVTYRGMGNQPQHF
.,TRBJ1-5,TRBV30,.,TGTGCCTGGAGTAGAATCAATCAGCCCCAGCATTTT,CAWSRINQPQHF
.,TRBJ2-5,TRBV5-6,.,TGTGCCAGCAGCAAAGGGTGGAACCAAGAGACCCAGTACTTC,CASSKGWNQETQYF
.,TRBJ1-5,TRBV30,TRBD1,TGTGCCTTATCTACAGGGGGAGAACAGCCCCAGCATTTT,CALSTGGEQPQHF
.,TRBJ2-3,TRBV6-5,.,TGTGCCAGCAGTTACACTATAGCAGATACGCAGTATTTT,CASSYTIADTQYF
.,TRBJ2-1,TRBV9,TRBD2,TGTGCCAGCAGGCCGGGACTAGCGGGAGGGCCGGGGGAGCAGTTCTTC,CASRPGLAGGPGEQFF
.,TRBJ1-1,TRBV28,.,TGTGCCAGCAGTTTATGGGCCCACGGGGCTTTCTTT,CASSLWAHGAFF
.,TRBJ2-1,TRBV9,TRBD2,TGTGCCAGCAGCAGACGCGCTAGCGGGAGAGGCAATGAGCAGTTCTTC,CASSRRASGRGNEQFF
.,TRBJ2-5,TRBV4-1,TRBD2,TGCGCCAGCAGCCAAGGTGTAGCGGGGGACCAAGAGACCCAGTACTTC,CASSQGVAGDQETQYF
.,TRBJ2-2,TRBV14,.,TGTGCCAGCAGCCAAGGGTCGTGGGCCCGGTTTGGCGGGGAGCTGTTTTTT,CASSQGSWARFGGELFF
.,TRBJ1-5,TRBV30,.,TGTGCCTGGACATCTGGAGAGGGCAATCAGCCCCAGCATTTT,CAWTSGEGNQPQHF
.,TRBJ2-7,TRBV29-1,TRBD2,TGCAGCGTCGCTCCCCGACTAGCGACCCGAGCCTCCTACGAGCAGTACTTC,CSVAPRLATRASYEQYF
once,TRBJ1-1,TRBV2,.,TGTGCCAGCAGTATACAATACCGGACTGAAGCTTTCTTT,CASSIQYRTEAFF
.,TRBJ2-7,TRBV7-8,.,TGTGCCAGCAGCCTCCAGGTTCTGGGCTACGAGCAGTACTTC,CASSLQVLGYEQYF
once,TRBJ2-3,TRBV4-1,TRBD2,TGCGCCAGCAGCGATAAAGCGGGTAGCGGGGTTTTTCGCACAGATACGCAGTATTTT,CASSDKAGSGVFRTDTQYF
.,TRBJ2-2,TRBV5-5,.,TGTGCCAGCAGCTTGGTCTTGGGTACCGGGGAGCTGTTTTTT,CASSLVLGTGELFF
.,TRBJ1-3,TRBV19,.,TGTGCCAGTAGTGTATTTGACTCTGGAAACACCATATATTTT,CASSVFDSGNTIYF
.,TRBJ1-1,TRBV29-1,TRBD1,TGCAGCGCCAAGGGGACAGGGGGTCGGAACACTGAAGCTTTCTTT,CSAKGTGGRNTEAFF
.,TRBJ2-2,TRBV28,.,TGTGCCAGCAGTTCCTTACAGGGTGTAGACGGGGAGCTGTTTTTT,CASSSLQGVDGELFF
.,TRBJ2-4,TRBV29-1,.,TGCAGCGTTGAATTTGGGCTGGCCGGGGGCCAGGGGTTC,CSVEFGLAGGQGF
.,TRBJ2-7,TRBV5-5,.,TGTGCCAGCAGTGGTGGTTACGAGCAGTACTTC,CASSGGYEQYF
.,TRBJ1-2,TRBV5-5,.,TGTGCCAGCAGCTTGGAAGGTTACTATGGCTACACCTTC,CASSLEGYYGYTF
once,TRBJ1-3,TRBV28,.,TGTGCCAGCAGTTTACGGCATGGCGGAAACACCATATATTTT,CASSLRHGGNTIYF
.,TRBJ2-7,TRBV11-2,.,TGTGCCAGCAGCTTTTCCGGGTCCTCCTACGAGCAGTACTTC,CASSFSGSSYEQYF
.,TRBJ1-5,TRBV7-2,.,TGTGCCAGCAGCTCCCGTTACAGCAATCAGCCCCAGCATTTT,CASSSRYSNQPQHF
.,TRBJ2-1,TRBV2,TRBD1,TGTGCCAGCAGTGGGACAGGGATGACCTACAATGAGCAGTTCTTC,CASSGTGMTYNEQFF
.,TRBJ2-2,TRBV6-5,.,TGTGCCAGCAGTTACCCCATAACCGGGGAGCTGTTTTTT,CASSYPITGELFF
.,TRBJ2-1,TRBV18,.,TGTGCCAGCTCACTGATCGACAGGAGCTCCTACAATGAGCAGTTCTTC,CASSLIDRSSYNEQFF
.,TRBJ2-5,TRBV7-7,TRBD2,TGTGCCAGCAGCCAAACTAGCGCCCAAGAGACCCAGTACTTC,CASSQTSAQETQYF
.,TRBJ1-2,TRBV18,TRBD1,TGTGCCAGCTCCCTGACCGGGACAGGGGGATTTGGCTACACCTTC,CASSLTGTGGFGYTF
.,TRBJ2-2,TRBV29-1,.,TGCAGCGTTCAGGGGTCCGGGGAGCTGTTTTTT,CSVQGSGELFF
.,TRBJ2-5,TRBV29-1,.,TGCAGCGTTCTCGGGGAAGGGGAGACCCAGTACTTC,CSVLGEGETQYF
.,TRBJ2-2,TRBV9,.,TGTGCCAGCAGCGTTTATCTGACCGGGGAGCTGTTTTTT,CASSVYLTGELFF
.,TRBJ2-2,TRBV29-1,TRBD1,TGCAGCGTCCGCCATTCCCCACAGGGGGCGTGGAACACCGGGGAGCTGTTTTTT,CSVRHSPQGAWNTGELFF
.,TRBJ2-5,TRBV19,.,TGTGCCAGTAGTCCTGCTGGGAGGGAGACCCAGTACTTC,CASSPAGRETQYF
.,TRBJ1-1,TRBV10-3,.,TGTGCCATCAGTCCCGGGGCGAACACTGAAGCTTTCTTT,CAISPGANTEAFF
.,TRBJ2-1,TRBV15,.,TGTGCCACCAGCAGAGTATACAATGAGCAGTTCTTC,CATSRVYNEQFF
.,TRBJ2-3,TRBV6-6,TRBD1,TGTGCCAGCAGTTTGGACAGGGGAACAGATACGCAGTATTTT,CASSLDRGTDTQYF
once,TRBJ2-3,TRBV9,.,TGTGCCAGCAGCTCGGGACTCTTCCCTAGCACAGATACGCAGTATTTT,CASSSGLFPSTDTQYF
.,TRBJ2-3,TRBV25-1,TRBD2,TGTGCCAGCAGTGAATCGAGTTATAGCGGGGTCACAGATACGCAGTATTTT,CASSESSYSGVTDTQYF
.,TRBJ2-7,TRBV5-1,TRBD1,TGCGCCAGCAGCTCAAACCCCGGGACAGGTCGGAACGAGCAGTACTTC,CASSSNPGTGRNEQYF
.,TRBJ1-1,TRBV7-3,.,TGTGCCAGCAGCCCCTCTGGGGTCCGGTACACTGAAGCTTTCTTT,CASSPSGVRYTEAFF
.,TRBJ1-1,TRBV14,.,TGTGCCAGCAGCCAGGAGATTTGGGGGGCTAGTGAAGCTTTCTTT,CASSQEIWGASEAFF
.,TRBJ2-7,TRBV28,.,TGTGCCAGCAGCCTACGACAGGCTAGCTCCTACGAGCAGTACTTC,CASSLRQASSYEQYF
.,TRBJ2-7,TRBV6-4,.,TGTGCCAGCACCAGCCTCCCCTACGAGCAGTACTTC,CASTSLPYEQYF
.,TRBJ1-5,TRBV6-5,.,TGTGCCAGCAGTTCTAAGTATAGCAATCAGCCCCAGCATTTT,CASSSKYSNQPQHF
once,TRBJ1-1,TRBV6-6,.,TGTGCCAGCAGTTACTCCGGCCGGGGATACACTGAAGCTTTCTTT,CASSYSGRGYTEAFF